This entry describes one T cell receptor beta chain. Antigen unknown. Per germline, CDR1 SGDLS and CDR2 YYNGEE. The CDR3 consists of 15 residues. Trimming shortened V by 5 bases and J by 6 bases, and 19 bases separated the two germline ends. These data belong to a study of cytomegalovirus exposure and HLA in healthy donors. Study observations and caveats: Rare TCR sequences predominated, though certain public TCRs were found in many donors. The authors enumerated around 150 TCR beta chains as linked to cytomegalovirus.

Produced via immunoSEQ multiplex PCR; TCRdb's table is partial and in-frame only. Here the sample spans over 200,000 clones, almost 90% being singletons. The chain combines TRBV9 with TRBJ2-3; D perhaps matches TRBD1 (7 bases). Sequencing input: PBMCs. This TCR derives from a woman aged 18-35 years in good health and CMV-seronegative. This CDR3 is CASSRRQGAGDTQYF. The CDR3 coding sequence is TGTGCCAGCAGTCGAAGACAGGGAGCGGGTGATACGCAGTATTTT.